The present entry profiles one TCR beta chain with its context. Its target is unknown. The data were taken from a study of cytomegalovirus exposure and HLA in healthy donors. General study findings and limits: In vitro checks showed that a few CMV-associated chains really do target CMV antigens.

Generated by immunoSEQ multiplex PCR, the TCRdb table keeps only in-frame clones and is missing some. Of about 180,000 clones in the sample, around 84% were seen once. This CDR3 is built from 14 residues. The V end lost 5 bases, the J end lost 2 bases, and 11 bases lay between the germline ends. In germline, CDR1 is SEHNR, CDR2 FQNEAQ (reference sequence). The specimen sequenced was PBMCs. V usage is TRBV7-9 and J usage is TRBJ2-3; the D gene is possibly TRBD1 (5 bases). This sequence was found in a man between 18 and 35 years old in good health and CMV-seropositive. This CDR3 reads CASSPPGFTDTQYF. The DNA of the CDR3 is TGTGCCAGCAGCCCGCCAGGGTTCACAGATACGCAGTATTTT.